This T cell receptor (beta chain) originates from a study of breast tumors, draining lymph nodes, adjacent tissues. Findings and caveats of the study: Tumor T cell lymph node origin was a supported hypothesis, not proven.

This clonotype was seen repeatedly, ten times or more. What it binds is not known. MiXCR was run by TCRdb on the multiplex PCR reads, yielding one entry per CDR3 protein. The table records 80,000 to 130,000 distinct CDR3 sequences, 20% to 25% of them present only once. V was pared by 5 bases and J by 7 bases, with 9 bases between. CDR3 length equals 11 residues. The germline V gene has CDR1 MNHEY and CDR2 SVGEGT. The lymph nodes were axillary draining lymph nodes from breast cancer patients. The sample comprised axillary lymph node tissue. This clonotype originated in a female donor with breast cancer. Some clones in this sample may be carry-over from other donors' samples. V is TRBV6-2 or TRBV6-3 and J is TRBJ2-7; D may be TRBD1 or TRBD2 (5 bases each). CDR3 coding DNA: TGTGCCAGCAGTCACGAGGGGGAGCAGTACTTC. Its protein is CASSHEGEQYF.